The 24 T cell receptor beta chains below come from one sample, sequenced in a study of blood T cell repertoires in COVID-19. The table came from immunoSEQ multiplex PCR; TCRdb's copy has only in-frame clones and leaves some out. The sample includes approximately 190,000 clones, 83% of them seen just once. Source material: peripheral blood. The source of these receptors is a middle-aged woman with acute or convalescent COVID-19.

This chain links TRBV28 with TRBJ1-5; D gene ambiguous. V dropped 6 bases and J dropped 4 bases, with 13 bases sitting between them. CDR1 MDHEN and CDR2 SYDVKM come from the germline V gene. CDR3 length equals 14 residues. CDR3: CASSSFTGNQPQHF. Written as DNA, the CDR3 is TGTGCCAGCAGCTCATTTACGGGGAATCAGCCCCAGCATTTT. Variable domain in full (rest from reference TRBV28 and TRBJ1-5): DVKVTQSSRYLVKRTGEKVFLECVQDMDHENMFWYRQDPGLGLRLIYFSYDVKMKEKGDIPEGYSVSREKKERFSLILESASTNQTSMYLCASSSFTGNQPQHFGDGTRLSIL.

For the CDR3, the DNA is TGTGCCAGCAAGCTCCTGGGCCAGCCCCAGCATTTT. Translated, it gives CASKLLGQPQHF. This rearrangement joins TRBV28 to TRBJ1-5; D uncertain. Germline V lookup: CDR1 MDHEN, CDR2 SYDVKM. The CDR3 totals 12 residues. V gave up 7 bases and J gave up 7 bases, with 11 bases separating them.

Written as DNA, the CDR3 is TGTGCCAGCAGTTACGACGGACAGGGGAGAGACTACGAGCAGTACTTC. This gives the protein CASSYDGQGRDYEQYF. The V gene is TRBV6-6, the J gene TRBJ2-7; 9 bases are shared with TRBD1. V lost 2 bases, J lost 3 bases, and 8 bases stayed unmatched. CDR1 is MNHNY and CDR2 is SVGAGI in the germline V gene (reference sequence). This CDR3 contains 16 residues.

The chain uses TRBV18 and TRBJ1-4; TRBD1 aligns across 10 bases. V was clipped by 3 bases and J by 9 bases; unmatched bases: 10. The CDR3 sequence is 16 residues long. CDR1 KGHSH and CDR2 LQKENI come from the germline V gene. The CDR3 loop reads CASSPGQGKPNKKLFF. The DNA of the CDR3 is TGTGCCAGCTCACCGGGACAGGGGAAACCAAACAAAAAACTGTTTTTT.

The J gene is TRBJ2-5, the V gene TRBV3-1 (or the pseudogene TRBV3-2); maybe TRBD1 (5 bases). Germline CDR1 and CDR2: LGHDT and YNNKEL (reference sequence). This CDR3 is 15 amino acids long. The V end lost 0 bases, the J end lost 5 bases, and 13 bases lay between the germline ends. The CDR3 sequence is CASSQDWGRLETQYF. In DNA form, the CDR3 reads TGTGCCAGCAGCCAAGATTGGGGCAGGTTGGAGACCCAGTACTTC.

The rearrangement joins TRBV4-1 to TRBJ1-1; 7 bases line up with TRBD1. V lost 1 base to trimming and J lost 3 bases; unmatched junction nucleotides: 5. CDR1 is MGHRA, CDR2 YSYEKL, per germline. This CDR3 is built from 15 residues. The CDR3 DNA follows: TGCGCCAGCAGCCAAGTTAGACAGGGCCACACTGAAGCTTTCTTT. It is translated as CASSQVRQGHTEAFF.

The V and J genes are TRBV28 and TRBJ2-1; D possibly corresponds to TRBD1 (5 bases). The V gene lost 7 bases and the J gene lost 4 bases, with 11 bases spanning the gap. Germline V gives CDR1 MDHEN, CDR2 SYDVKM. CDR3 length: 13 amino acids. CDR3 protein: CASKPGIYNEQFF. CDR3 bases: TGTGCCAGCAAACCAGGGATTTACAATGAGCAGTTCTTC. Looking up the rest from reference TRBV28 and TRBJ2-1 gives the full variable domain: DVKVTQSSRYLVKRTGEKVFLECVQDMDHENMFWYRQDPGLGLRLIYFSYDVKMKEKGDIPEGYSVSREKKERFSLILESASTNQTSMYLCASKPGIYNEQFFGPGTRLTVL.

This chain uses TRBV10-3 with TRBJ1-2, with 7 positions matching TRBD1. V was clipped by 11 bases and J by 2 bases; unmatched bases: 5. Per germline, CDR1 ENHRY and CDR2 SYGVKD. The length of the CDR3 is 12 residues. The CDR3 DNA reads as TGTGCCGCCCGGGACAGAAACTATGGCTACACCTTC. This codes for CAARDRNYGYTF.

This clone was seen a handful of times. CDR3 nucleotide sequence: TGTGCCAGCAGCATCGGGACAGGGCAACCCACAGATACGCAGTATTTT. As protein: CASSIGTGQPTDTQYF. This rearrangement joins TRBV7-9 to TRBJ2-3, with 9 bases that match TRBD1. The junction had 8 bases not matched to a gene; V was cut back by 5 bases and J by 2 bases. The CDR3 runs to 16 residues. The germline V gene has CDR1 SEHNR and CDR2 FQNEAQ (reference sequence). The full variable domain, completed using reference TRBV7-9 and TRBJ2-3, is DTGVSQNPRHKITKRGQNVTFRCDPISEHNRLYWYRQTLGQGPEFLTYFQNEAQLEKSRLLSDRFSAERPKGSFSTLEIQRTEQGDSAMYLCASSIGTGQPTDTQYFGPGTRLTVL.

The rearrangement links TRBV29-1 to TRBJ2-2; 12 bases are a match to TRBD1. There are 13 residues in the CDR3. Germline V gene data show CDR1 as SQVTM and CDR2 as ANQGSEA. V trimming: 8 bases; J trimming: 7 bases; junction bases outside the gene matches: 5. The CDR3 sequence is CSSGQGAGGELFF. CDR3 nucleotides: TGCAGCTCGGGACAGGGGGCTGGCGGGGAGCTGTTTTTT.

The rearrangement links TRBV28 to TRBJ2-2; 14 nucleotides agree with TRBD2. V gave up 6 bases and J gave up 4 bases; unmatched junction bases: 13. Germline CDR1 and CDR2: MDHEN and SYDVKM. The CDR3 loop spans 19 amino acids. CDR3: CASSSSGLAGARGTGELFF. In DNA, the CDR3 is TGTGCCAGCAGCTCGTCGGGACTAGCGGGAGCACGAGGCACCGGGGAGCTGTTTTTT.

The J gene is TRBJ2-6, the V gene TRBV23-1; weak D call: TRBD2 (6 bases). TRBV23-1 is sorted into the ORF group, with uncertain function. V lost 10 bases, J lost 0 bases, and 16 bases lay in between. CDR3 length equals 16 residues. The CDR3 DNA follows: TGCGCCATCCCCGGACGGGAGAGCTCTGGGGCCAACGTCCTGACTTTC. As protein: CAIPGRESSGANVLTF.

CDR3 region: CASSLGGQANQPQHF. The CDR3 bases are TGCGCCAGCAGCTTGGGGGGACAGGCCAATCAGCCCCAGCATTTT. V and J are TRBV5-1 and TRBJ1-5; 8 positions agree with TRBD1. The CDR3 extends over 15 amino acids. With V trimmed by 0 bases and J by 3 bases, 2 bases remained unmatched. CDR1 is SGHRS, CDR2 YFSETQ, per germline.

Here the CDR3 reads CASKTGIQEKLFF. For the CDR3, the DNA is TGTGCCAGCAAGACAGGGATCCAGGAAAAACTGTTTTTT. The chain employs TRBV6-5 and TRBJ1-4; 7 nucleotides line up with TRBD1. The V gene's germline CDR1 is MNHEY and CDR2 SVGAGI. J was trimmed by 8 bases and V by 7 bases; bases with no gene match: 7. This CDR3 comprises 13 residues.

Ten or more counts support this clone. The V and J genes are TRBV6-5 and TRBJ1-6, with D possibly being TRBD1 (6 bases). V gave up 2 bases and J gave up 8 bases, with 16 bases separating them. Germline-derived CDR1 and CDR2 are MNHEY and SVGAGI. The CDR3 totals 16 residues. The CDR3: CASSYRPPGVDSPLHF. The CDR3 DNA sequence: TGTGCCAGCAGTTACCGACCTCCAGGGGTGGATTCACCCCTCCACTTT.

This CDR3 reads CASSLRGGHNEQFF. For the CDR3, the DNA is TGTGCCAGCAGCTTGCGCGGGGGACACAATGAGCAGTTCTTC. This rearrangement joins TRBV9 to TRBJ2-1; 7 bases agree with TRBD2. Germline CDR1 SGDLS, CDR2 YYNGEE. The CDR3 loop spans 14 amino acids. V lost 4 bases to trimming and J lost 5 bases; unmatched junction nucleotides: 6.

The rearrangement links TRBV2 to TRBJ2-2; no clear D gene. Germline lookup yields CDR1 SNHLY and CDR2 FYNNEI. The CDR3 sequence is 13 residues long. V was shortened by 4 bases and J by 6 bases, with 9 bases between the two germline ends. CDR3 loop: CASSGLGPGELFF. CDR3 nucleotides: TGTGCCAGCAGTGGCCTTGGGCCCGGGGAGCTGTTTTTT.

The CDR3 nucleotides are TGTGCCAGCAGCCACACCAACAGGGGAAACACTGAAGCTTTCTTT. This translates into CASSHTNRGNTEAFF. The rearrangement uses TRBV3-1 (or the pseudogene TRBV3-2) and TRBJ1-1; TRBD1 aligns across 7 bases. The V gene end was trimmed by 3 bases and the J gene end by 2 bases; junction bases not matched to a gene: 6. Germline V gene sequence: CDR1 LGHDT, CDR2 YNNKEL (reference sequence). This CDR3 has 15 residues.

The chain recombines TRBV6-5 with TRBJ1-3; 9 nucleotides agree with TRBD1. The CDR3 has 13 amino acids. CDR1 and CDR2 (germline): MNHEY, SVGAGI. The junction had 3 bases not matched to a gene; V was cut back by 6 bases and J by 6 bases. In DNA, the CDR3 is TGTGCCAGCAGCCGACAGGGGGAAAACACCATATATTTT. This sequence encodes CASSRQGENTIYF.

The genes are TRBV14 and TRBJ2-3; tentative D call: TRBD1 (5 bases). In germline, CDR1 is SGHDN, CDR2 FVKESK. V lost 4 bases to trimming and J lost 6 bases, with 8 bases between them. This CDR3 contains 12 residues. The DNA of the CDR3 is TGTGCCAGCAGCCTACAGGCCGATACGCAGTATTTT. The encoded protein is CASSLQADTQYF.

This clone was counted a single time. The V call is TRBV5-1, the J call TRBJ2-1, with D unclear. V shed 3 bases and J shed 1 base, with 5 bases lying between them. CDR1 is SGHRS, CDR2 YFSETQ, per germline. The CDR3 extends over 13 amino acids. The CDR3 reads CASSSISYNEQFF. The CDR3 DNA follows: TGCGCCAGCAGCTCAATTTCCTACAATGAGCAGTTCTTC.

The genes are TRBV2 and TRBJ2-5; 11 bases are shared with TRBD2. CDR1 is SNHLY and CDR2 is FYNNEI in the germline V gene. The trim removed 5 bases at V and 5 bases at J, leaving 7 bases unmatched. The CDR3 sequence is 15 residues long. The CDR3 sequence: CASSPPSGRTETQYF. CDR3 DNA: TGTGCCAGCAGTCCCCCTAGCGGGAGGACGGAGACCCAGTACTTC.

This chain uses TRBV6-5 with TRBJ2-7; 10 bases are a match to TRBD1. Germline CDR1 is MNHEY and CDR2 is SVGAGI. The V segment lost 7 bases and the J segment 2 bases; nucleotides outside the gene matches: 8. This CDR3 has 15 amino acids. The CDR3 DNA is TGTGCCAGCACCTCCACGGGACAGGGGACCTACGAGCAGTACTTC. Translated: CASTSTGQGTYEQYF.

V is TRBV19 and J is TRBJ2-7; 8 bases map to TRBD1. The CDR3 spans 12 residues. Germline V gene sequence: CDR1 LNHDA, CDR2 SQIVND (reference sequence). V shed 6 bases and J 5 bases; nucleotides not matched to a gene: 3. CDR3 in amino acids: CASSRGRHEQYF. For the CDR3, the DNA is TGTGCCAGTAGCAGGGGGCGTCACGAGCAGTACTTC.